This is a list of T cell receptor beta chains from one sample in a study of cytomegalovirus exposure and HLA in healthy donors. Assay used: immunoSEQ multiplex PCR; TCRdb lists only in-frame clones, some missing. The sample consists of about 50,000 clones, around 94% of them appearing once. The specimen was PBMCs. Receptors originate from a man between 18 and 35 years old in good health and CMV-seronegative. The CDR3 runs from the conserved cysteine through the conserved F or W. D genes are given only for firm matches. Clone sizes are given selectively: once, few, many, or a class where the clone is expanded.

-	TRBV7-3	TRBD1	TRBJ2-2	CASSLLDRAGELFF	TGTGCCAGCAGCTTATTGGACAGGGCCGGGGAGCTGTTTTTT
-	TRBV28	-	TRBJ2-2	CASRRTMLNTGELFF	TGTGCCAGCAGGCGGACTATGTTAAACACCGGGGAGCTGTTTTTT
-	TRBV9	TRBD1	TRBJ2-7	CASSVDLPGQGASYEQYF	TGTGCCAGCAGCGTCGACCTCCCGGGACAGGGAGCCTCCTACGAGCAGTACTTC
-	TRBV2	TRBD1	TRBJ2-7	CASRDRDYEQYF	TGTGCCAGCAGGGACAGGGACTACGAGCAGTACTTC
-	TRBV18	-	TRBJ2-5	CASSPLKDFGTQYF	TGTGCCAGCTCACCACTCAAGGACTTCGGGACCCAGTACTTC
-	TRBV4-1	-	TRBJ2-1	CASSPRASGGSYNEQFF	TGCGCCAGCAGCCCCCGCGCCAGCGGAGGCTCCTACAATGAGCAGTTCTTC
-	TRBV7-2	-	TRBJ2-7	CASSLLAGTEQYF	TGTGCCAGCAGCCTTCTGGCTGGCACCGAGCAGTACTTC
once	TRBV29-1	-	TRBJ2-1	CSGRDTSYNEQFF	TGCAGCGGTCGGGACACTTCCTACAATGAGCAGTTCTTC
once	TRBV4-1	TRBD1	TRBJ1-5	CASSQTPGQGAGGNQPQHF	TGCGCCAGCAGCCAGACACCTGGGCAGGGGGCGGGAGGCAATCAGCCCCAGCATTTT
-	TRBV11-2	TRBD1	TRBJ2-7	CASSPQPGQGAEQYF	TGTGCCAGCAGCCCTCAACCGGGACAGGGGGCTGAGCAGTACTTC
once	TRBV7-9	-	TRBJ1-2	CASSLGQGGGYTF	TGTGCCAGCAGCTTAGGGCAGGGTGGCGGCTACACCTTC
-	TRBV6-1	-	TRBJ2-5	CASSEASETQYF	TGTGCCAGCAGTGAAGCGTCGGAGACCCAGTACTTC
-	TRBV11-2	-	TRBJ2-7	CASSSNRDVGEQYF	TGTGCCAGCAGCTCAAACAGGGATGTGGGGGAGCAGTACTTC
-	TRBV6-5	TRBD2	TRBJ2-1	CASSRTSYNEQFF	TGTGCCAGCAGTCGGACTAGCTACAATGAGCAGTTCTTC
-	TRBV15	TRBD1	TRBJ2-3	CATSIQGGRGTDTQYF	TGTGCCACCAGCATACAGGGGGGAAGGGGCACAGATACGCAGTATTTT
-	TRBV2	-	TRBJ1-4	CASTPRTRYNEKLFF	TGTGCCAGCACCCCTAGGACACGGTATAATGAAAAACTGTTTTTT
-	TRBV18	TRBD1	TRBJ1-5	CASSPGQVLHQPQHF	TGTGCCAGCTCACCTGGACAGGTTTTGCATCAGCCCCAGCATTTT